The 4 T cell receptor beta chains given below trace back to one sample, sequenced in a study of Graves' ophthalmopathy and Graves' hyperthyroidism. TCR beta CDR3 regions were amplified from RNA transcripts. In the first round, RT-PCR was carried out with HTBI primers, and a multiplex PCR formed the second round. TCRdb ran MiXCR on the multiplex PCR reads and lists one entry per CDR3 protein. The table includes about 620,000 distinct CDR3 sequences, 20% to 25% detected once. Sequenced material: peripheral blood. The receptors shown here come from a woman younger than 30 with stable Graves' hyperthyroidism. Some clones in this sample may be carry-over from other donors' samples.

This clonotype showed up many times. V is TRBV29-1 and J is TRBJ1-1; D may be TRBD1 (6 bases). The CDR3 consists of 12 residues. V was shortened by 7 bases and J by 1 base, with 10 bases between the two germline ends. Germline V gene data show CDR1 as SQVTM and CDR2 as ANQGSEA. DNA of the CDR3: TGCAGCGCCCTGGACAGGAACACTGAAGCTTTCTTT. This encodes CSALDRNTEAFF.

The V call is TRBV11-2, the J call TRBJ1-5, with D hard to call. CDR3 length equals 14 residues. Germline V gives CDR1 SGHAT, CDR2 FQNNGV. The V and J ends lost 5 bases and 2 bases respectively, with 10 bases between them. Written as DNA, the CDR3 is TGTGCCAGCAGCAAAAATAATGGCAATCAGCCCCAGCATTTT. Its translation: CASSKNNGNQPQHF.

The table lists this clonotype with many counts. This chain uses TRBV29-1 with TRBJ1-1; D uncertain. Per germline, CDR1 SQVTM and CDR2 ANQGSEA. The CDR3 runs to 11 residues. V gave up 7 bases and J gave up 3 bases, with 9 bases separating them. CDR3 sequence: CSGVDYTEAFF. The DNA of the CDR3 is TGCAGCGGGGTGGATTACACTGAAGCTTTCTTT.

This chain connects TRBV12-3 or TRBV12-4 to TRBJ1-2, with no clear D. The CDR3 is made up of 13 amino acids. Trimming removed 3 bases at V and 8 bases at J, with 13 bases between. The CDR3, as DNA: TGTGCCAGCAGTTTTGGGCCAGAAAGAGGCTACACCTTC. Translating gives CASSFGPERGYTF.